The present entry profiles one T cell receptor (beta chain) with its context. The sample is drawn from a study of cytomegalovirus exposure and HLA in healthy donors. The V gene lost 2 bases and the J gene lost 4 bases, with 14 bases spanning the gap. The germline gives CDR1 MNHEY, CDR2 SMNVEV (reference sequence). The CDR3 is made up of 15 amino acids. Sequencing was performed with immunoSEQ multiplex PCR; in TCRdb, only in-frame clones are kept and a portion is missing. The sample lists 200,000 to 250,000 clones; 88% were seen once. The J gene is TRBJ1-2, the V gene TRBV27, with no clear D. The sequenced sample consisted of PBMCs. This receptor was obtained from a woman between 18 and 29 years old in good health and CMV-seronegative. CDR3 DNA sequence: TGTGCCAGCAGTTTAAACGGAGGGTACGGCTATGGCTACACCTTC. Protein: CASSLNGGYGYGYTF.